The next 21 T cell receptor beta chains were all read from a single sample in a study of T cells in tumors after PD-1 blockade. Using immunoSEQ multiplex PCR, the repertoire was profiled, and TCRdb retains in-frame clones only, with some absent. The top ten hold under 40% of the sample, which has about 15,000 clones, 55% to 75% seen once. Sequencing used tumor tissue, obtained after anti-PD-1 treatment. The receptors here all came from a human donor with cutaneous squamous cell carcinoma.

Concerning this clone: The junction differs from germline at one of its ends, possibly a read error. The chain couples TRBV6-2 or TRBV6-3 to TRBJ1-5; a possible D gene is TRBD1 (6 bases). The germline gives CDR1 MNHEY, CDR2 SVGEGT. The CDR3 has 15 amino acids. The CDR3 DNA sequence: TGTGCCAGCAGTTACGTACAGGGAAGCAAACAGCCCCAGCATTTT. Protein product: CASSYVQGSKQPQHF.

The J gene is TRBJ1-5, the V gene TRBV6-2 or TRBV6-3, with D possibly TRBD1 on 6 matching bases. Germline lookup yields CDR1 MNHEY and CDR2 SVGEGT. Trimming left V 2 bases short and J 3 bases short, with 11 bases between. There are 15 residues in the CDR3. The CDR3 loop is CASSYVGGINQPQHF. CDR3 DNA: TGTGCCAGCAGTTACGTCGGGGGCATCAATCAGCCCCAGCATTTT.

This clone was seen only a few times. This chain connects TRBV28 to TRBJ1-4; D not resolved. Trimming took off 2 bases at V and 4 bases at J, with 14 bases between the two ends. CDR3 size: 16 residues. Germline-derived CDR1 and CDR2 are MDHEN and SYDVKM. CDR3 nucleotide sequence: TGTGCCAGCAGTTTACGGGAGGCAGTTGATAATGAAAAACTGTTTTTT. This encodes CASSLREAVDNEKLFF.

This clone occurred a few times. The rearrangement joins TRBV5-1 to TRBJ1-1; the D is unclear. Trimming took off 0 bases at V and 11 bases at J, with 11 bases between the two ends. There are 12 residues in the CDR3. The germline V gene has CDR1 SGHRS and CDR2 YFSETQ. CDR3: CASSLGGREAFF. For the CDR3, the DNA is TGCGCCAGCAGCTTGGGGGGTAGGGAGGCTTTCTTT.

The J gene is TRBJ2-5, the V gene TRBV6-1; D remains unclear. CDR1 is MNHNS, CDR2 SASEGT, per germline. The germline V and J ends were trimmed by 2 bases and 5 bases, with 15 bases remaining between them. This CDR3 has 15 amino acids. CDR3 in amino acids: CASSESGTKLETQYF. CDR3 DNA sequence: TGTGCCAGCAGTGAATCAGGAACAAAGCTGGAGACCCAGTACTTC.

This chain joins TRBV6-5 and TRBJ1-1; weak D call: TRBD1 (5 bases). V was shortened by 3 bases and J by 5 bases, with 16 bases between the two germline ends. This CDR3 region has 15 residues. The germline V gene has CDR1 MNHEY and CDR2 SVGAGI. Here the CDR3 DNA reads TGTGCCAGCAGTTATGTTGATCGGACAAAGACTGAAGCTTTCTTT. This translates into CASSYVDRTKTEAFF.

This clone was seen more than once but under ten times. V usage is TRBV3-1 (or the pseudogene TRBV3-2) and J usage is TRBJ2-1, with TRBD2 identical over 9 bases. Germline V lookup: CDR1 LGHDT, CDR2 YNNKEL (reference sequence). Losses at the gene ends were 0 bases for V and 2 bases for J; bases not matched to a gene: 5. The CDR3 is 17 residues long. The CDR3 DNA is TGTGCCAGCAGCCAAGACGGCCAGCGGGGGGCCTACAATGAGCAGTTCTTC. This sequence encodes CASSQDGQRGAYNEQFF.

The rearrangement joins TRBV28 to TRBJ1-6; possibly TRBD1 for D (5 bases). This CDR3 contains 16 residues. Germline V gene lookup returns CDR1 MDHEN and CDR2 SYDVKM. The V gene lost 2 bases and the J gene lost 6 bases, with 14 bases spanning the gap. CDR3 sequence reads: CASSLDMGGVNSPLHF. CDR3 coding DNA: TGTGCCAGCAGTTTAGATATGGGAGGGGTTAATTCACCCCTCCACTTT. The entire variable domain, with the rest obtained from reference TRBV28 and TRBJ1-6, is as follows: DVKVTQSSRYLVKRTGEKVFLECVQDMDHENMFWYRQDPGLGLRLIYFSYDVKMKEKGDIPEGYSVSREKKERFSLILESASTNQTSMYLCASSLDMGGVNSPLHFGNGTRLTVT.

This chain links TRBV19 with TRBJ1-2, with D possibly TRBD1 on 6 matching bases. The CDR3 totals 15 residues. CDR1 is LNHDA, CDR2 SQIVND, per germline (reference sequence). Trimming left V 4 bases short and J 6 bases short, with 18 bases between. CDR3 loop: CASSTGHNRFDGYTF. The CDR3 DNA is TGTGCCAGTAGTACGGGACATAACCGTTTCGATGGCTACACCTTC.

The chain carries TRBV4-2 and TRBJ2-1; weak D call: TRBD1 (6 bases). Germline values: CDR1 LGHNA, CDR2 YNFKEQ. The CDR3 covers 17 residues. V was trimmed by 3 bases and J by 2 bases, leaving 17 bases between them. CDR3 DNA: TGTGCCAGCAGCCAGGGCGACAGGACGGGTCCCTACAATGAGCAGTTCTTC. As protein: CASSQGDRTGPYNEQFF.

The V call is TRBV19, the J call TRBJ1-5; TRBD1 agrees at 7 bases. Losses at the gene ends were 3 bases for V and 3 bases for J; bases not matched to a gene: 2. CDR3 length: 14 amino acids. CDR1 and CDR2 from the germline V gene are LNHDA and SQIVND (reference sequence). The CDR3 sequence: CASSMGQFNQPQHF. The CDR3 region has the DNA TGTGCCAGTAGTATGGGACAGTTCAATCAGCCCCAGCATTTT.

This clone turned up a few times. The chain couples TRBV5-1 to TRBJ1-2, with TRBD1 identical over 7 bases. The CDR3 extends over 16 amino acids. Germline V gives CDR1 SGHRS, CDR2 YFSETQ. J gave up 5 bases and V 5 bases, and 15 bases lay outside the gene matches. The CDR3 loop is CASSPAGGGTHYGYTF. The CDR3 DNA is TGCGCCAGCAGTCCCGCTGGAGGGGGCACCCATTATGGCTACACCTTC.

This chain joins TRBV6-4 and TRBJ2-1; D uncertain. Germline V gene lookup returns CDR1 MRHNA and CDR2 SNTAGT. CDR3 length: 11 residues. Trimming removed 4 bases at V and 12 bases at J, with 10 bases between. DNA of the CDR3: TGTGCCAGCAGTGCCGCCTGCGGGCAGTTCTTC. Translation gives CASSAACGQFF.

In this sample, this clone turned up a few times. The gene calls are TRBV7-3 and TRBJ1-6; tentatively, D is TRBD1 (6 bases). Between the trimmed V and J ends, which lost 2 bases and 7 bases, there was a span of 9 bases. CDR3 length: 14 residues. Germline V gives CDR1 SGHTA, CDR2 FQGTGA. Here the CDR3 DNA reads TGTGCCAGCAGCTTACAGGGGCCGAATTCACCCCTCCACTTT. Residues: CASSLQGPNSPLHF.

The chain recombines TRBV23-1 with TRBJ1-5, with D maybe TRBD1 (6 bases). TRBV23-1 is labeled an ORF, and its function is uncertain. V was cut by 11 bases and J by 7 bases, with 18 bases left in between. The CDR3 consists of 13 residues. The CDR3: CAPGGGAEQPQHF. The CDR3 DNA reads TGCGCCCCGGGGGGGGGCGCCGAACAGCCCCAGCATTTT.

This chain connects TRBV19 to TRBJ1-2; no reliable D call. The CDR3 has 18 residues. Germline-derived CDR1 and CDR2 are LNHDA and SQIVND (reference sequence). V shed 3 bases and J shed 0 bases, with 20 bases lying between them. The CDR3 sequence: CASSIGPGRTTTNYGYTF. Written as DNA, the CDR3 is TGTGCCAGTAGTATCGGCCCGGGTCGAACAACGACTAACTATGGCTACACCTTC.

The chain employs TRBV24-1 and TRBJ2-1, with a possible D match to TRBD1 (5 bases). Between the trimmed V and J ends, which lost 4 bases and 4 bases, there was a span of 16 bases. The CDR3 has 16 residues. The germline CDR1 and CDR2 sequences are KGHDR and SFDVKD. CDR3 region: CATSEIDRPPYNEQFF. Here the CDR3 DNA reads TGTGCCACCAGTGAGATTGACAGACCACCTTACAATGAGCAGTTCTTC.

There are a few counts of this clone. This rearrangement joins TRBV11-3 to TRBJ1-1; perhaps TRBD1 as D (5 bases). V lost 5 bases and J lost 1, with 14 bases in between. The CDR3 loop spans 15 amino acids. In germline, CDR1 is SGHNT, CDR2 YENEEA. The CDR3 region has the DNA TGTGCCAGCAGCCCAGTGCGGGGCCAGAACACTGAAGCTTTCTTT. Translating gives CASSPVRGQNTEAFF.

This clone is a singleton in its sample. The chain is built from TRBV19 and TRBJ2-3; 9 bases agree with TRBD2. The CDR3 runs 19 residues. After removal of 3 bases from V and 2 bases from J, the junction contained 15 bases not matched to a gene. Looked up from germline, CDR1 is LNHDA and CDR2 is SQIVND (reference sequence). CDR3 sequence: CASSIRGSNSGSPTDTQYF. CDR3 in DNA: TGTGCCAGTAGTATTCGGGGATCTAATAGCGGGAGTCCCACAGATACGCAGTATTTT.

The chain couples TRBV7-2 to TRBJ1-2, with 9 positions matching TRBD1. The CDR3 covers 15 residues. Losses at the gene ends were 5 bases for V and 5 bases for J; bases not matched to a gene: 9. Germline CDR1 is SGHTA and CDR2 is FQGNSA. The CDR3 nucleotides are TGTGCCAGCAGCCTTCAACCCGGGACAGGGTATGGCTACACCTTC. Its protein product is CASSLQPGTGYGYTF.

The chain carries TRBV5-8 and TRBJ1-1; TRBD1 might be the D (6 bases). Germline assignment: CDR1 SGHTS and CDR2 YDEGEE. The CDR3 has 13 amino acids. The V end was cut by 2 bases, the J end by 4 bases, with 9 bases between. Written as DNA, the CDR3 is TGTGCCAGCAGCTTTCACAGGGCCACTGAAGCTTTCTTT. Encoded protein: CASSFHRATEAFF. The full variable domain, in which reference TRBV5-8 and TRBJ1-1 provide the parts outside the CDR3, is EAGVTQSPTHLIKTRGQQATLRCSPISGHTSVYWYQQALGLGLQFLLWYDEGEERNRGNFPPRFSGRQFPNYSSELNVNALELEDSALYLCASSFHRATEAFFGQGTRLTVV.